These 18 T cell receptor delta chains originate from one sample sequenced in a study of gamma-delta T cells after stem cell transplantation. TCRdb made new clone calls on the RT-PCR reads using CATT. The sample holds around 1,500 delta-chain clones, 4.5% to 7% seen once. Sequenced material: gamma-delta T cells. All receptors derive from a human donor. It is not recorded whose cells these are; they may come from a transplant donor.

DNA for the CDR3: TGTGCCTGTGACACCGTACTGGGGGATACCTCCTGGGACACCCGACAGATGTTTTTC. Protein product: CACDTVLGDTSWDTRQMFF. J is TRDJ3 and V is TRDV2, with 12 bases identical to TRDD3. The CDR3 length is 19 residues. V shed 0 bases, J shed 0 bases, and the junction held 2 bases outside the gene matches. Germline V gene data show CDR1 as GEAIGNYY and CDR2 as EKD.

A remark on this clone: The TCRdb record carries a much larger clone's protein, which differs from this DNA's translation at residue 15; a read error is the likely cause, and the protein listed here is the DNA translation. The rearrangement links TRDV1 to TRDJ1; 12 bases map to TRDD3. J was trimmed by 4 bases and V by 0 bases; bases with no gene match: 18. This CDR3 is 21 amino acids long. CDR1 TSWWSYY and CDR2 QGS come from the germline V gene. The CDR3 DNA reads TGTGCTCTTGGGGAACTGTCGTACGGGAGAACTGGGGGATACACCGGCGATAAACTCATCTTT. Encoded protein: CALGELSYGRTGGYTGDKLIF.

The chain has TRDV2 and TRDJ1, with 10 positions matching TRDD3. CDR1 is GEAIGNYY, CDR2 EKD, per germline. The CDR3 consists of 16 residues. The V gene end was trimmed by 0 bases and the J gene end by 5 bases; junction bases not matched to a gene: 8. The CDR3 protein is CACDTVGLGDSDKLIF. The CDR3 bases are TGTGCCTGTGACACCGTGGGACTGGGGGATTCTGATAAACTCATCTTT.

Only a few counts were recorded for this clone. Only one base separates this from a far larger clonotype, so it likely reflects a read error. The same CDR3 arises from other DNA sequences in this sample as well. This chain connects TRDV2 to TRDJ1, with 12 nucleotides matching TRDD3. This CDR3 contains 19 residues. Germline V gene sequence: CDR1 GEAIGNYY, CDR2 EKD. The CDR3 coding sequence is TGTGCCTGTGACGCCTACTGGGGGATACCTCCTGCCTACACGGATAAACTCATCTTT. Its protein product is CACDAYWGIPPAYTDKLIF.

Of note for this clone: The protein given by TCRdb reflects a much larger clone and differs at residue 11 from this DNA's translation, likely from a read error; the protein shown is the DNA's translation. The CDR3 is CACDTVPGGSMITDKLIF. Written as DNA, the CDR3 is TGTGCCTGTGACACCGTGCCTGGGGGATCCATGATCACCGATAAACTCATCTTT. The rearrangement uses TRDV2 and TRDJ1; 9 bases are shared with TRDD3. Per the germline V gene, CDR1 is GEAIGNYY and CDR2 is EKD. V lost 0 bases to trimming and J lost 1 base; unmatched junction nucleotides: 11. The CDR3 length is 18 residues.

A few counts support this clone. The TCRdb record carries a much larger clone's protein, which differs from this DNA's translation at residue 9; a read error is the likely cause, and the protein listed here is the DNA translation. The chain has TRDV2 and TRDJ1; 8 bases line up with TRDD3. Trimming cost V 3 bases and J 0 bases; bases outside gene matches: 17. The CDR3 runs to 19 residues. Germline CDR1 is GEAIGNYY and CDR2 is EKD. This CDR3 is CACDAYWGVPPAYTDKLIF. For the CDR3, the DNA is TGTGCCTGTGACGCCTACTGGGGGGTACCTCCTGCCTACACCGATAAACTCATCTTT.

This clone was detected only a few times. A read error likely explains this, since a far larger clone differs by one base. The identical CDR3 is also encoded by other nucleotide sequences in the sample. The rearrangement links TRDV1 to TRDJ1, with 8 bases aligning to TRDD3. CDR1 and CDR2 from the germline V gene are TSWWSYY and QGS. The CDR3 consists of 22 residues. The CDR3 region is CALGIAPERGYWGLGYTDKLIF. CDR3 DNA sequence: TGTGCCCTTGGGATCGCCCCGGAGCGGGGATACTGGGGCCTTGGGTACACCGATAAACTCATCTTT.

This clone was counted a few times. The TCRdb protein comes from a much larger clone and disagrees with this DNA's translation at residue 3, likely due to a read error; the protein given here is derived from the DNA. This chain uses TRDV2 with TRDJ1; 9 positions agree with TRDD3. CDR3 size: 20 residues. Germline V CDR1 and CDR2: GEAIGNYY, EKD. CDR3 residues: CARDTLTGIRTPESLDKLIF. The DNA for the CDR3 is TGTGCCCGTGACACACTGACGGGGATACGGACCCCCGAGTCCTTAGATAAACTCATCTTT.

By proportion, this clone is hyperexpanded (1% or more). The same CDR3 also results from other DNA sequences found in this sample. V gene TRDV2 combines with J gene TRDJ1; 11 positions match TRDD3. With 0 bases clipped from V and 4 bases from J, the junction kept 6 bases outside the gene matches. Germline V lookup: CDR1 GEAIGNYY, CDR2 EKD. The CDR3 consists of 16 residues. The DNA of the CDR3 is TGTGCCTGTGACACCCTGGGGGATACCATGAGCGATAAACTCATCTTT. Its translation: CACDTLGDTMSDKLIF.

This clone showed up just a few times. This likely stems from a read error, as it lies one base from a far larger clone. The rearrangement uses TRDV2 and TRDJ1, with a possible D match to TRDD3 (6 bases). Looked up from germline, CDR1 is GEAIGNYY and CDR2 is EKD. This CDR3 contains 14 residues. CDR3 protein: CACDLMGMSLKPIF. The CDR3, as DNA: TGTGCCTGTGATCTTATGGGGATGTCTTTAAAACCCATCTTT.

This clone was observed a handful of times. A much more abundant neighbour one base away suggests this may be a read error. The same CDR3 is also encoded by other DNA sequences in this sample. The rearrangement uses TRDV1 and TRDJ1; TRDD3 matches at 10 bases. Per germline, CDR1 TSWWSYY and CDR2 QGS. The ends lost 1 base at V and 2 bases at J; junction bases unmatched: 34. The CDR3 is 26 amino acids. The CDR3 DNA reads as TGTGCTCTTGGGGAACGGGTCCTACCGGTCCTTTGGACTGGGGGATCCCCTCCCAGCCAGACCGATAAACTCATCTTT. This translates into CALGERVLPVLWTGGSPPSQTDKLIF.

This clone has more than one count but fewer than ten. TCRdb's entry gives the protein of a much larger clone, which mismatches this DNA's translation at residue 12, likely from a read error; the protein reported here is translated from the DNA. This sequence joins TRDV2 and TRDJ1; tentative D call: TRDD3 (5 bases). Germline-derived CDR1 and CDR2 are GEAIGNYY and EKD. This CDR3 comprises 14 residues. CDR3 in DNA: TGTGCCTGTGACCTTACTGGAATCACCGATAAACCCATCTTT. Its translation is CACDLTGITDKPIF.

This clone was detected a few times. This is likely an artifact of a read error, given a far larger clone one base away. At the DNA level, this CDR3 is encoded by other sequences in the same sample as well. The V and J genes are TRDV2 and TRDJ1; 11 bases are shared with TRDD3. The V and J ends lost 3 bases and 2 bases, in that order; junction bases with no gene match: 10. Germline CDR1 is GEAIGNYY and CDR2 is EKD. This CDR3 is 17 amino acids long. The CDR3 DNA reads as TGTGCCTGTGACCCAGTACTGGGGGATAAGTATACCGATAAACTCATCTTT. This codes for CACDPVLGDKYTDKLIF.

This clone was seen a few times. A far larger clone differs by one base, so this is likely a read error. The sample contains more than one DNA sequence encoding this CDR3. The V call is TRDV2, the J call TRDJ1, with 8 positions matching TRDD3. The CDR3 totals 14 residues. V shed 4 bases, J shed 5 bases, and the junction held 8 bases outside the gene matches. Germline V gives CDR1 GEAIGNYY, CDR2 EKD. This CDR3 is CACEALGDSDKLIF. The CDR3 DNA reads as TGTGCCTGTGAAGCCTTGGGGGATTCTGATAAACTCATCTTT.

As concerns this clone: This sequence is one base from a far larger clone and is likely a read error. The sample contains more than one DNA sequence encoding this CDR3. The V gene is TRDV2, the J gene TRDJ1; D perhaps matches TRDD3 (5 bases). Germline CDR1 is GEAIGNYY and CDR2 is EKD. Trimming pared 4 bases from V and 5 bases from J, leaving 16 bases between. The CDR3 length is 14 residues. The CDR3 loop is CACEALGDSDKLIF. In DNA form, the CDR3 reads TGTGCCTGTGAAGCCCTGGGAGATTCTGATAAACTCATCTTT.

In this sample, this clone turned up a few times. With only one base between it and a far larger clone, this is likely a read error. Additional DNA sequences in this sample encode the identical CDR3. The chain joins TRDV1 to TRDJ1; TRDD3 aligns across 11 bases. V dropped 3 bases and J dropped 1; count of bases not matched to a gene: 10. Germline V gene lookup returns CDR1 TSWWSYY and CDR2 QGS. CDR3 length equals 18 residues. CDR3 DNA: TGTGCTCTTGGGGATCTCCGGGCTGGGGGATACATCACCGATAAACTCATCTTT. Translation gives CALGDLRAGGYITDKLIF.

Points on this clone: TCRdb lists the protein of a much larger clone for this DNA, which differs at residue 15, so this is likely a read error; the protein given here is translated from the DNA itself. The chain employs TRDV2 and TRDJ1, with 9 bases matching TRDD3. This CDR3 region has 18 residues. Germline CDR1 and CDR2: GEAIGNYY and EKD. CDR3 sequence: CACDTVPGGSTITDRLIF. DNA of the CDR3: TGTGCCTGTGACACCGTGCCTGGGGGATCCACGATCACCGATAGACTCATCTTT.

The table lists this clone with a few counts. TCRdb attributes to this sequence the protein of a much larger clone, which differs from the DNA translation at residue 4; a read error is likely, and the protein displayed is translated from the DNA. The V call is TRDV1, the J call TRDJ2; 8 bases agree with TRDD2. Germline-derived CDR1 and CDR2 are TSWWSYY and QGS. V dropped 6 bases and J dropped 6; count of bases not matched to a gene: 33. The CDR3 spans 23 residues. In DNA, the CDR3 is TGTGCTCTTGGCTGTACTTCCTACCAAAGTGAGTGTGCTGGGGCCCCAGGGGCAGCACAACTCTTCTTT. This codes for CALGCTSYQSECAGAPGAAQLFF.